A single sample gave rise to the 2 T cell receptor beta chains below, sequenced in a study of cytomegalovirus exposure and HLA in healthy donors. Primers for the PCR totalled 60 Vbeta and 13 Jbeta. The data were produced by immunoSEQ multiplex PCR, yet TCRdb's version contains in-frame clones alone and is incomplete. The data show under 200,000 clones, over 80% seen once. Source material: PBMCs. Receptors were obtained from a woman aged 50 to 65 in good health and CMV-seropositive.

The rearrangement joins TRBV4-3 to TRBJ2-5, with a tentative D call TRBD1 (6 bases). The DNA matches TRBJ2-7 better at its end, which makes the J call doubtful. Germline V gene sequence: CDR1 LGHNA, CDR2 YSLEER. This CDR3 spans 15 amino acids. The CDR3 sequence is CASSQVRDTPYEQYF. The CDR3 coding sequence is TGCGCCAGCAGCCAAGTCCGGGACACCCCCTACGAGCAGTACTTC.

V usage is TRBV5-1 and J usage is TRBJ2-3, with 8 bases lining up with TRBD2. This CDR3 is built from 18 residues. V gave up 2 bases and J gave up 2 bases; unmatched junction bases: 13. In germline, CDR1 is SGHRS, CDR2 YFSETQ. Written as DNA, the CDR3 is TGCGCCAGCAGCTTAGGCGGGGGGCTCCCACCTACCACAGATACGCAGTATTTT. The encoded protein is CASSLGGGLPPTTDTQYF.